This note documents a single TCR beta chain sequence. This sample is part of a study of cytomegalovirus exposure and HLA in healthy donors. Study-wide context: HLA-typed donors were the source of some 85 million unique TCRs, which an early data release held.

Germline CDR1 SNHLY, CDR2 FYNNEI. The CDR3 has 14 residues. The PCR ran on 60 Vbeta and 13 Jbeta primers. Sequencing used immunoSEQ multiplex PCR; TCRdb keeps in-frame clones, though not all of them. This repertoire shows about 140,000 clones, around 76% found once; its top ten account for 3.5% to 4%. The V call is TRBV2, the J call TRBJ2-5; 7 nucleotides agree with TRBD1. Near its end, the DNA agrees better with TRBJ2-7, so the J call may be wrong. The sequence was collected from a man aged 18 to 35 in good health and CMV-seronegative. The specimen sequenced was PBMCs. The CDR3 bases are TGTGCCAGCAGTAGGGACAGTAGCTCCTACGAGCAGTACTTC. Translation: CASSRDSSSYEQYF.